This T cell receptor (beta chain) comes out of a study of blood T cell repertoires in COVID-19. Study overall: The United States, Italy and Spain supplied acute and convalescent COVID-19 samples.

Trimming took off 2 bases at V and 8 bases at J, with 22 bases between the two ends. CDR3 size: 17 residues. CDR1 is KGHSH, CDR2 LQKENI, per germline. Sequencing was performed with immunoSEQ multiplex PCR; in TCRdb, only in-frame clones are kept and a portion is missing. The profile covers about 300,000 clones, with less than 90% appearing a single time and 13% taken by the ten largest. This clonotype was sampled from a human donor in a cohort sampled during active COVID-19. Sequences were obtained from peripheral blood. This rearrangement joins TRBV18 to TRBJ2-4, with a possible D match to TRBD2 (6 bases). CDR3 sequence reads: CASSPGDRRGRGYIQYF. DNA of the CDR3: TGTGCCAGCTCACCAGGAGACCGCCGGGGTCGGGGGTACATTCAGTACTTC.